The entry that follows covers one T cell receptor beta chain sequence. Between the trimmed V and J ends, which lost 2 bases and 7 bases, there was a span of 15 bases. Germline CDR1 and CDR2: SGHTA and FQGNSA. CDR3 length: 15 residues. This specimen comes from a study of blood T cell repertoires in COVID-19. Turning to the study itself: The United States, Italy and Spain provided the acute and convalescent COVID-19 samples. The analysed material was cDNA or gDNA that came from T cells, B-cell-depleted T cells, or PBMCs.

Seattle patients were enrolled while actively infected and followed longitudinally. Original processing notes: How many nucleated cells were present was estimated from reference gene primer amplification. TCRdb keeps only in-frame clones here, not all; method: immunoSEQ multiplex PCR. V, J and clone size are those of that table, while D and trimming were read from the DNA. Among about 240,000 clones, approximately 85% were seen once, and the ten largest hold 5% to 6.5%. Material: peripheral blood. The TCR sequence derives from a man aged 45 to 65 with COVID-19, enrolled during active disease. The V and J genes are TRBV7-2 and TRBJ2-4; D remains unclear. CDR3 residues: CASSLSDLVRNIQYF. The CDR3 region has the DNA TGTGCCAGCAGCTTATCTGATCTCGTTCGGAACATTCAGTACTTC.